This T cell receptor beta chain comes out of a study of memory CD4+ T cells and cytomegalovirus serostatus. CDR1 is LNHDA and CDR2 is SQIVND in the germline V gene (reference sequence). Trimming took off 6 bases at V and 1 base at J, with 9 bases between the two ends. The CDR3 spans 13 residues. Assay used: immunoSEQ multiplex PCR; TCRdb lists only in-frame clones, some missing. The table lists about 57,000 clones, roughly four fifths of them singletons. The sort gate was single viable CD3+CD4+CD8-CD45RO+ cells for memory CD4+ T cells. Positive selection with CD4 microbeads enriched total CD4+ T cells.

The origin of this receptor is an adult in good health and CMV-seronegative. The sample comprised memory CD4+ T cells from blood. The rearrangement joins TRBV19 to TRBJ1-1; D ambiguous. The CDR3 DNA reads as TGTGCCAGTAGCTTCTCATGGAACACTGAAGCTTTCTTT. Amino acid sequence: CASSFSWNTEAFF.